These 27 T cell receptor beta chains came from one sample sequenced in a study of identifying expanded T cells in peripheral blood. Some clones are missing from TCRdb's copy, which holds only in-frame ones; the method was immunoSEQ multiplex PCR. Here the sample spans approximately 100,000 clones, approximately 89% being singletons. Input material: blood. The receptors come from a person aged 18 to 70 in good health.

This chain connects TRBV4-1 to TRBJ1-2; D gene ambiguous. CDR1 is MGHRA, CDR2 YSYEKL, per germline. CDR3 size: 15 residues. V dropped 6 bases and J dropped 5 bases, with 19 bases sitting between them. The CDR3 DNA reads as TGCGCCAGCAGATATCCGGGAACCCATCCGTATGGCTACACCTTC. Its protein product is CASRYPGTHPYGYTF.

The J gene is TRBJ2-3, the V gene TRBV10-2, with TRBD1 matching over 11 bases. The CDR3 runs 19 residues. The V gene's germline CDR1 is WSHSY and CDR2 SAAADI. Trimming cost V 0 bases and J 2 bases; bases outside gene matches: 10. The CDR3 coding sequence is TGCGCCAGCAGTGAGTCTGCTTACGGGACAGGGGGTGACACAGATACGCAGTATTTT. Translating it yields CASSESAYGTGGDTDTQYF.

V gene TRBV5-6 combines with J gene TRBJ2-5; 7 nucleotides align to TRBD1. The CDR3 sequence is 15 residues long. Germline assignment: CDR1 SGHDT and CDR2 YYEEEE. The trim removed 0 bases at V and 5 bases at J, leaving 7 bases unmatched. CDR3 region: CASSLAVTGKETQYF. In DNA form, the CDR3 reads TGTGCCAGCAGCTTGGCCGTGACAGGGAAGGAGACCCAGTACTTC. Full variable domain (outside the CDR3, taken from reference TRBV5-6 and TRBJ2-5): DAGVTQSPTHLIKTRGQQVTLRCSPKSGHDTVSWYQQALGQGPQFIFQYYEEEERQRGNFPDRFSGHQFPNYSSELNVNALLLGDSALYLCASSLAVTGKETQYFGPGTRLLVL.

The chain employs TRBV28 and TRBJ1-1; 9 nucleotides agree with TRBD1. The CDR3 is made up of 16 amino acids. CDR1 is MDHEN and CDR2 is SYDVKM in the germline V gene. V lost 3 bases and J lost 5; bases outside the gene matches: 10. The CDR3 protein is CASSFPYRGRRTEAFF. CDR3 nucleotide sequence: TGTGCCAGCAGTTTCCCTTACAGGGGGCGGCGGACTGAAGCTTTCTTT.

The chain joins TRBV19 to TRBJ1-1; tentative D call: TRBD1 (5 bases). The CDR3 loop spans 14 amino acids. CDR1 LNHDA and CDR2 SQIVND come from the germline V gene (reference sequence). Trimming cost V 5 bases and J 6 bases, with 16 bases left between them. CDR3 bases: TGTGCCAGTAGTCCACAGGCAGAGAGGGCTGAAGCTTTCTTT. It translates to CASSPQAERAEAFF.

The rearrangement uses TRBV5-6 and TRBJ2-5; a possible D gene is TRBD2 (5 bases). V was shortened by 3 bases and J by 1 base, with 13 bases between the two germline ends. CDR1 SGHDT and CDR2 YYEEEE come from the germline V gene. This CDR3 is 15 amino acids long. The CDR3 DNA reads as TGTGCCAGCAGCTCACAGCGGACCGTCCAAGAGACCCAGTACTTC. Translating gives CASSSQRTVQETQYF.

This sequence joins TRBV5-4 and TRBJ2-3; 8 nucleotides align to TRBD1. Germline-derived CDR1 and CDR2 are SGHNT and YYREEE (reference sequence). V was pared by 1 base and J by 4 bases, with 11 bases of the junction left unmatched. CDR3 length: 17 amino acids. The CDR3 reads CASSLYLPGQGSDTQYF. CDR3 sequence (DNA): TGTGCCAGCAGCTTGTACCTCCCCGGACAGGGATCAGATACGCAGTATTTT.

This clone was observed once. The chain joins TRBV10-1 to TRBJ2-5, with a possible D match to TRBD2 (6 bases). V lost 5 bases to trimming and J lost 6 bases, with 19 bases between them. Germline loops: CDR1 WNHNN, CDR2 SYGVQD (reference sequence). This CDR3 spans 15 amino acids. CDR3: CASSTPPGLWKTQYF. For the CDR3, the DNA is TGCGCCAGCAGTACACCTCCGGGACTTTGGAAGACCCAGTACTTC.

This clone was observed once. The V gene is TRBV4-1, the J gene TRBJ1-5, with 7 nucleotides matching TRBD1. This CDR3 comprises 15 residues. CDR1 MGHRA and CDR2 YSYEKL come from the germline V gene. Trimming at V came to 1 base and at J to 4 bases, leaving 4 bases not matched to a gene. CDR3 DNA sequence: TGCGCCAGCAGCCAAGGACAGGGCGGGAATCAGCCCCAGCATTTT. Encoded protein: CASSQGQGGNQPQHF.

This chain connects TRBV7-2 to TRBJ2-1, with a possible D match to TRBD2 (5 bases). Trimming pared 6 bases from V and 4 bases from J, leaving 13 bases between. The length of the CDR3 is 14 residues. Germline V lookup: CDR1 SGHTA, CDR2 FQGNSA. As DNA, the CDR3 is TGTGCCAGCAGTTCAGACGGGGAATACAATGAGCAGTTCTTC. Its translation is CASSSDGEYNEQFF. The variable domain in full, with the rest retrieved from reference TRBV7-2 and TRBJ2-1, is GAGVSQSPSNKVTEKGKDVELRCDPISGHTALYWYRQSLGQGLEFLIYFQGNSAPDKSGLPSDRFSAERTGGSVSTLTIQRTQQEDSAVYLCASSSDGEYNEQFFGPGTRLTVL.

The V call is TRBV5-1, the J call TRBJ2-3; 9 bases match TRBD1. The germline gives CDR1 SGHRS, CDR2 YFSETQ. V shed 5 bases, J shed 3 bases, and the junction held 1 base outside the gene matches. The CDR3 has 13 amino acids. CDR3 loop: CASRGTGTDTQYF. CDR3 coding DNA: TGCGCCAGCAGAGGGACAGGGACAGATACGCAGTATTTT.

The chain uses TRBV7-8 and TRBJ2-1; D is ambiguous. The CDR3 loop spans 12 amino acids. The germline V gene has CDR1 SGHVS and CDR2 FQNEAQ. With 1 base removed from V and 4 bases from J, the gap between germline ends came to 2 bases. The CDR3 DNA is TGTGCCAGCAGCTTAGGATACAATGAGCAGTTCTTC. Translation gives CASSLGYNEQFF.

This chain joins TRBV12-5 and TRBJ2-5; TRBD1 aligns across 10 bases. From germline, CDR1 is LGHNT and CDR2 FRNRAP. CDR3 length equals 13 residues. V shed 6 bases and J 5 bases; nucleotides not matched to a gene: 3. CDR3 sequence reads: CASGSGQGETQYF. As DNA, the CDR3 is TGTGCTAGTGGCTCGGGACAGGGGGAGACCCAGTACTTC.

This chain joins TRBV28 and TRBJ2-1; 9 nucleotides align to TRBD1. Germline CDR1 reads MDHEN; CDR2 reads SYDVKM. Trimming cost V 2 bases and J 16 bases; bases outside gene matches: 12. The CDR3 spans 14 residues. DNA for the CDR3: TGTGCCAGCAGTTTAGCTACAGGGGGCGCTTTAGGTTTCTTC. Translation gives CASSLATGGALGFF.

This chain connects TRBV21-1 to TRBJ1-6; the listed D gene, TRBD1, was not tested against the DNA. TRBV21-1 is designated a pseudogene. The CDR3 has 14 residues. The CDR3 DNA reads TGTGCCGCAGACCAGGGGATAGATAATTCACCCCTCCACTTT. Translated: CAADQGIDNSPLHF.

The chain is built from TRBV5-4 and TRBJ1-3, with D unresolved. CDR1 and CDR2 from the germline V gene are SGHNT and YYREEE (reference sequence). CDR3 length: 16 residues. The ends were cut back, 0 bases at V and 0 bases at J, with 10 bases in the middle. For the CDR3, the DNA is TGTGCCAGCAGCTTGGGCGACTTAGGCTCTGGAAACACCATATATTTT. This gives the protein CASSLGDLGSGNTIYF.

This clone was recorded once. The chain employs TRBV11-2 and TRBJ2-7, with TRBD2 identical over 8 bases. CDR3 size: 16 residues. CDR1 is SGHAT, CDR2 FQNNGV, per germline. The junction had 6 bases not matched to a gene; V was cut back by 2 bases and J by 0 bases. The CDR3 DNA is TGTGCCAGCAGCTTAAGTAGCGGGATCCTCTCCTACGAGCAGTACTTC. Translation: CASSLSSGILSYEQYF.

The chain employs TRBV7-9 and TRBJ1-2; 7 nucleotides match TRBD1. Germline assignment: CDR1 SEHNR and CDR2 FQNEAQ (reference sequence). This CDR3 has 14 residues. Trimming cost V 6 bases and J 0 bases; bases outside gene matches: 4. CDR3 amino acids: CASRGQAANYGYTF. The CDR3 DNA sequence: TGTGCCAGCAGAGGACAGGCCGCTAACTATGGCTACACCTTC.

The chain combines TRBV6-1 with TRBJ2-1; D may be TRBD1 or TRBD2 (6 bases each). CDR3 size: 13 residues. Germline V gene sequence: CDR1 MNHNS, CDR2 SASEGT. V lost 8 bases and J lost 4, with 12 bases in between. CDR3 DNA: TGTGCCAGCCATAGGGGGGAATACAATGAGCAGTTCTTC. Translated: CASHRGEYNEQFF.

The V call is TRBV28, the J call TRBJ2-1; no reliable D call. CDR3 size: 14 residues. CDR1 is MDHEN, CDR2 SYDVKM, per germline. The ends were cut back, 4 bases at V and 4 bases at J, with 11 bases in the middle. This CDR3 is CASSSIVSYNEQFF. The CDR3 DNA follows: TGTGCCAGCAGTTCCATTGTGAGTTACAATGAGCAGTTCTTC.

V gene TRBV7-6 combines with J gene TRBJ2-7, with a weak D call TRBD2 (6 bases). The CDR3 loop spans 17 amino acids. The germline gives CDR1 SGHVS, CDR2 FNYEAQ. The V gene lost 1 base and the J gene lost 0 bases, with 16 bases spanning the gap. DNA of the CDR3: TGTGCCAGCAGCTTAGGTCCCCTTAGCGGATCCTCCTACGAGCAGTACTTC. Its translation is CASSLGPLSGSSYEQYF. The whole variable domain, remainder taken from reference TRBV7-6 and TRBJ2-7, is GAGVSQSPRYKVTKRGQDVALRCDPISGHVSLYWYRQALGQGPEFLTYFNYEAQQDKSGLPNDRFSAERPEGSISTLTIQRTEQRDSAMYRCASSLGPLSGSSYEQYFGPGTRLTVT.

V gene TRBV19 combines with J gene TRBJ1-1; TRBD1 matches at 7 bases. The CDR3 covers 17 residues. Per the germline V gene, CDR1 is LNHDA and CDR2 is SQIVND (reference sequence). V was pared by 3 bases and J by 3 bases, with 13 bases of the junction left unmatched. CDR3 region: CASSMWQGVSLDTEAFF. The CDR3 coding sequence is TGTGCCAGTAGTATGTGGCAGGGGGTAAGTTTGGACACTGAAGCTTTCTTT.

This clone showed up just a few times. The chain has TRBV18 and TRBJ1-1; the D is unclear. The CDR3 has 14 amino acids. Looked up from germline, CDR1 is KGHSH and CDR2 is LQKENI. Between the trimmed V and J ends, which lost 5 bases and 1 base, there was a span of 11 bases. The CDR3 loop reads CASSRATPNTEAFF. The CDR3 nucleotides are TGTGCCAGCTCAAGGGCTACTCCGAACACTGAAGCTTTCTTT.

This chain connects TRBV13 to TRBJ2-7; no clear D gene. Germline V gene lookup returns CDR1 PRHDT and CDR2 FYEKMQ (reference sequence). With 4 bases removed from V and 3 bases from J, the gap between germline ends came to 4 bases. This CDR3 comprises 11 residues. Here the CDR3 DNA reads TGTGCCAGCAGCTCTAGCTACGAGCAGTACTTC. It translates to CASSSSYEQYF.

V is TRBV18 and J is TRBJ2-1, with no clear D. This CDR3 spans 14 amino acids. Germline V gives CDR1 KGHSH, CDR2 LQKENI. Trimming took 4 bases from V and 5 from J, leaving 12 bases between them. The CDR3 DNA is TGTGCCAGCTCACAGGGCCTTGGGGACAATGAGCAGTTCTTC. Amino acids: CASSQGLGDNEQFF.

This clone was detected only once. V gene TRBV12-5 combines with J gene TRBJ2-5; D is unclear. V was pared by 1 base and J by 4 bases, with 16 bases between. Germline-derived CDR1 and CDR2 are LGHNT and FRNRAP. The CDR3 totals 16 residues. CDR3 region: CASGLGDRVNGETQYF. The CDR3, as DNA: TGTGCTAGTGGTTTGGGGGATAGAGTCAACGGAGAGACCCAGTACTTC.

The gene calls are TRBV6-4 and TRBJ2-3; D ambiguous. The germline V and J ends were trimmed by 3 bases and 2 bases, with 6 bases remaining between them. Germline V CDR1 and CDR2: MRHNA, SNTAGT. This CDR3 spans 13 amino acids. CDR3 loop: CASSDTITDTQYF. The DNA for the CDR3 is TGTGCCAGCAGTGATACTATCACAGATACGCAGTATTTT.